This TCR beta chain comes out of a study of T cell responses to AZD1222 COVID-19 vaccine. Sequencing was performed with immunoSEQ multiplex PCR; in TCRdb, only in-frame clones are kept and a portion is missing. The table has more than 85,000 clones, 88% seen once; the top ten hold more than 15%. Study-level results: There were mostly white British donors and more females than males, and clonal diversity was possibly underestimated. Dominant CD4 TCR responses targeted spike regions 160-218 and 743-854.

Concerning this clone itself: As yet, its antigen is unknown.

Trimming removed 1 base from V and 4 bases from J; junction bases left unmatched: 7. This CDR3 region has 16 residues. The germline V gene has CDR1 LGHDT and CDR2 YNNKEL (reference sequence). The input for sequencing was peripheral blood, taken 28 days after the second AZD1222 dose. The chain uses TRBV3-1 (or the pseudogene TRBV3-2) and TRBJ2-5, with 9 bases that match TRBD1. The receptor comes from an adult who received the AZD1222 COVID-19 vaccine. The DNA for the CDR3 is TGTGCCAGCAGCCAAGCTAAACAGGGGGCTCGAGAGACCCAGTACTTC. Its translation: CASSQAKQGARETQYF.